This TCR beta chain stems from a study of T cells in Graves' hyperthyroidism and ophthalmopathy. Whole-study results and caveats: Also found in blood were most expanded thyroid clonotypes above 0.001. The model anticipated ophthalmopathy a median about six months pre-onset.

This clonotype was detected many times. Its antigen is unknown. Authors of the study amplified TCR beta CDR3 regions from RNA transcripts. When the TCR CDR3 underwent first-round RT-PCR, the HTBI primer set was used. Each CDR3 protein gets one entry after TCRdb re-called the multiplex PCR reads with MiXCR. The table includes 400,000 to 600,000 distinct CDR3 sequences, around 20% detected once. A patient was excluded if there was uncontrolled infection, other autoimmune disease, pregnancy or lactation. The study based diagnoses on clinical symptoms, serum thyroxine and TRAb, thyroid ultrasound and orbital computed tomography. The CDR3 contains 14 residues. Germline values: CDR1 MNHEY, CDR2 SVGEGT. Trimming left V 10 bases short and J 5 bases short, with 21 bases between.

This TCR was sampled from a man younger than 35 with Graves' hyperthyroidism. The chain is built from TRBV6-2 or TRBV6-3 and TRBJ2-7; D not certain. The sequenced sample consisted of blood. CDR3: CATHSVRAPHEQYF. Written as DNA, the CDR3 is TGTGCCACCCACAGCGTCCGAGCCCCCCACGAGCAGTACTTC.